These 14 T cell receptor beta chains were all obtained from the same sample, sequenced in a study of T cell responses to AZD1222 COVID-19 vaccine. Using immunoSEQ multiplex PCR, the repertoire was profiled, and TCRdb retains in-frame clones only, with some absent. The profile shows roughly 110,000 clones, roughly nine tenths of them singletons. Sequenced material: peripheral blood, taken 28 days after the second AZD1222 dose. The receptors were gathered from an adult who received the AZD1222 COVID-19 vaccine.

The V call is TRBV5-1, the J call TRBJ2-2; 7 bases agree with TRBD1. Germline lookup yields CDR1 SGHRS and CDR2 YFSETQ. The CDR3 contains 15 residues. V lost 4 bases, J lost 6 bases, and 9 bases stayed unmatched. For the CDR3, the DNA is TGCGCCAGCAGCGCCCACGACAGGGCGGCCGGGGAGCTGTTTTTT. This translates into CASSAHDRAAGELFF.

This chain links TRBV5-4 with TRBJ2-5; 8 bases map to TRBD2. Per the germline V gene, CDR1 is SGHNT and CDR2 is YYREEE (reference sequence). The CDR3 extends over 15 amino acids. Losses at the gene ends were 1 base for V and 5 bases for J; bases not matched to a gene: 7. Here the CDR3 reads CASSLFRTSRETQYF. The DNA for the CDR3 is TGTGCCAGCAGCTTGTTTAGGACTAGCAGGGAGACCCAGTACTTC.

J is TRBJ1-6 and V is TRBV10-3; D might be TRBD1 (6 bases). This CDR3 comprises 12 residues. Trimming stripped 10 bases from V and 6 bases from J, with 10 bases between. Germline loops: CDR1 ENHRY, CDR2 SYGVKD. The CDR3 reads CATTDSNSPLHF. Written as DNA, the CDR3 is TGTGCCACCACGGACAGTAATTCACCCCTCCACTTT.

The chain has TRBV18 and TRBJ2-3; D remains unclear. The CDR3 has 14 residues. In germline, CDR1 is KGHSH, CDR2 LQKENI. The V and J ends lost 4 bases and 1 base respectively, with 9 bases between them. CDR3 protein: CASSRSAGTDTQYF. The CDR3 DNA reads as TGTGCCAGCTCACGGAGCGCTGGCACAGATACGCAGTATTTT. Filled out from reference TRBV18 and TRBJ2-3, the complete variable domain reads NAGVMQNPRHLVRRRGQEARLRCSPMKGHSHVYWYRQLPEEGLKFMVYLQKENIIDESGMPKERFSAEFPKEGPSILRIQQVVRGDSAAYFCASSRSAGTDTQYFGPGTRLTVL.

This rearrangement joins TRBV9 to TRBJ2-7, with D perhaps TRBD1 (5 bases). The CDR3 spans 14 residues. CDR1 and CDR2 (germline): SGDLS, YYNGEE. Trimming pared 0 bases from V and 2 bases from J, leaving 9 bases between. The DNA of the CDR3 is TGTGCCAGCAGCGTAGAATGGGGCGCCTACGAGCAGTACTTC. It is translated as CASSVEWGAYEQYF.

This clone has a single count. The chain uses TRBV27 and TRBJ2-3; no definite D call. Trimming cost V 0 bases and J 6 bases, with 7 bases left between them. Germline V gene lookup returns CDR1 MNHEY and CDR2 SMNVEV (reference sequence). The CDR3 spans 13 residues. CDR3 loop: CASSLSIVDTQYF. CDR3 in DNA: TGTGCCAGCAGTTTATCGATTGTGGATACGCAGTATTTT.

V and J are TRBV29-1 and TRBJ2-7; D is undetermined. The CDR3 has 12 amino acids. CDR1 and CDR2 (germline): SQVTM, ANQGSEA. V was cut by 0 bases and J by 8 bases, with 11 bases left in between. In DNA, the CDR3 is TGCAGCGTTGAAGATCAGAACTTGAAGCAGTACTTC. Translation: CSVEDQNLKQYF.

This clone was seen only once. CDR3 sequence reads: CATSGGPENIQYF. The CDR3, as DNA: TGTGCCACCAGTGGAGGTCCAGAAAACATTCAGTACTTC. V and J are TRBV24-1 and TRBJ2-4, with D hard to call. The V end was cut by 5 bases, the J end by 5 bases, with 9 bases between. The germline CDR1 and CDR2 sequences are KGHDR and SFDVKD. This CDR3 contains 13 residues.

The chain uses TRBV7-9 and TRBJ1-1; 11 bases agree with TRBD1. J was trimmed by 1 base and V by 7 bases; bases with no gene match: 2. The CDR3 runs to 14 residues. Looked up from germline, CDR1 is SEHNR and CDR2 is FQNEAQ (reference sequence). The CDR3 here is CASIGTGGNTEAFF. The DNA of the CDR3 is TGTGCCAGCATTGGGACAGGGGGGAACACTGAAGCTTTCTTT.

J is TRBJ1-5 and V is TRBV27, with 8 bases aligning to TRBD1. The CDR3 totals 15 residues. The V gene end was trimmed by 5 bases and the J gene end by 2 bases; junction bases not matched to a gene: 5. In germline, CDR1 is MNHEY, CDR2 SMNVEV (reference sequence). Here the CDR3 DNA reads TGTGCCAGCAGTCCGGACAGGGCTGGCAATCAGCCCCAGCATTTT. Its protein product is CASSPDRAGNQPQHF.

The CDR3 sequence is CATSDPTGGFLTSGVYNEQFF. The CDR3 DNA reads TGTGCCACCAGTGACCCAACAGGGGGCTTCTTGACTAGCGGGGTATACAATGAGCAGTTCTTC. The chain recombines TRBV24-1 with TRBJ2-1; TRBD2 aligns across 11 bases. This CDR3 region has 21 residues. The V and J ends lost 4 bases and 4 bases, in that order; junction bases with no gene match: 20. The V gene's germline CDR1 is KGHDR and CDR2 SFDVKD.

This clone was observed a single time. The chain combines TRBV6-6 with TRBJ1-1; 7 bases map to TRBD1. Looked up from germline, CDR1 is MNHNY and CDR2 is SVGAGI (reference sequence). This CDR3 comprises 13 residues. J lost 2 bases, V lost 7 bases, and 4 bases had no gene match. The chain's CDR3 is CASTRQGNTEAFF. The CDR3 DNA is TGTGCCAGCACCCGACAGGGTAACACTGAAGCTTTCTTT.

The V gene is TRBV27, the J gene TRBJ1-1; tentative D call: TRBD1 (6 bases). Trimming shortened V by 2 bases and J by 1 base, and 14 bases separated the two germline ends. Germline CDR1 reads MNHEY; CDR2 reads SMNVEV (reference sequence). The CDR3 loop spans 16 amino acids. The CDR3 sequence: CASSLGVEGGNTEAFF. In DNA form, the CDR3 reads TGTGCCAGCAGTTTAGGGGTCGAGGGGGGGAACACTGAAGCTTTCTTT.

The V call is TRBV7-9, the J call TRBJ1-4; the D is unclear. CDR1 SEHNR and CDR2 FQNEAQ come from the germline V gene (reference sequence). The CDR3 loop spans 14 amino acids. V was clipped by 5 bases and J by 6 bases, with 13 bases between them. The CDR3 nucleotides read TGTGCCAGCAGCCGGGTAGGCTCCGATGAAAAACTGTTTTTT. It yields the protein CASSRVGSDEKLFF.